Listed here are 22 T cell receptor beta chains from one sample, sequenced in a study of blood T cell repertoires in COVID-19 (dated by TCRdb to the early 2020s). The library relied on the immunoSEQ multiplex PCR assay. TCRdb provides this immuneACCESS table in a form limited to in-frame rearrangements. Some clones are lacking; in checked studies, under half of them reflect an unresolved V gene, and why the rest are absent is not known. Here the sample has a few hundred thousand clones; around 87% occur a single time. The ten largest clones represent around 8% of the sample. Specimen: peripheral blood. The receptor set was obtained from a woman aged 50 to 60 who had recovered from COVID-19.

This chain uses TRBV7-8 with TRBJ2-5; 7 bases match TRBD2. The germline CDR1 and CDR2 sequences are SGHVS and FQNEAQ. The CDR3 extends over 17 amino acids. The V gene end was trimmed by 1 base and the J gene end by 1 base; junction bases not matched to a gene: 9. CDR3 sequence reads: CASSLGPQRGLQETQYF. CDR3 nucleotide sequence: TGTGCCAGCAGCTTAGGCCCCCAGCGGGGACTCCAAGAGACCCAGTACTTC.

This clone showed up just a few times. This sequence joins TRBV5-1 and TRBJ2-7; the D gene is possibly TRBD2 (5 bases). The CDR3 has 14 residues. Germline values: CDR1 SGHRS, CDR2 YFSETQ. Trimming left V 5 bases short and J 2 bases short, with 14 bases between. The chain's CDR3 is CASRASLATYEQYF. The CDR3 bases are TGCGCCAGCAGGGCCTCTCTAGCCACCTACGAGCAGTACTTC.

This clone was seen once. In the same sample, other DNA sequences code for this CDR3. This CDR3 reads CSVTGLAGASYNEQFF. The CDR3 nucleotides read TGCAGCGTTACGGGACTAGCGGGAGCCTCCTACAATGAGCAGTTCTTC. This chain uses TRBV29-1 with TRBJ2-1; 14 bases match TRBD2. CDR3 length: 16 residues. Germline V CDR1 and CDR2: SQVTM, ANQGSEA. After removal of 5 bases from V and 0 bases from J, the junction contained 3 bases not matched to a gene.

The chain couples TRBV19 to TRBJ2-3; maybe TRBD2 (6 bases). CDR1 is LNHDA, CDR2 SQIVND, per germline (reference sequence). CDR3 length: 14 amino acids. The ends were cut back, 9 bases at V and 2 bases at J, with 15 bases in the middle. This CDR3 is CASSPWGDTDTQYF. The DNA of the CDR3 is TGTGCCAGCTCTCCCTGGGGGGACACAGATACGCAGTATTTT.

The chain carries TRBV7-2 and TRBJ2-1, with TRBD2 matching 8 bases. V gave up 1 base and J gave up 0 bases; unmatched junction bases: 5. This CDR3 has 17 residues. Per the germline V gene, CDR1 is SGHTA and CDR2 is FQGNSA. For the CDR3, the DNA is TGTGCCAGCAGCTTAGTAGGAAGCGGGAGCTCCTACAATGAGCAGTTCTTC. Translating gives CASSLVGSGSSYNEQFF.

Here the CDR3 DNA reads TGTGCCAGCAGCTTAAATGTCGGGGGTGTCTACGAGCAGTACTTC. The encoded protein is CASSLNVGGVYEQYF. The rearrangement links TRBV7-9 to TRBJ2-7; possibly TRBD2 for D (6 bases). CDR3 length equals 15 residues. V shed 2 bases and J shed 3 bases, with 14 bases lying between them. The germline CDR1 and CDR2 sequences are SEHNR and FQNEAQ (reference sequence).

The chain uses TRBV30 and TRBJ2-7; TRBD1 matches at 10 bases. V shed 5 bases and J 0 bases; nucleotides not matched to a gene: 7. Germline V CDR1 and CDR2: GTSNPN, SVGIG (reference sequence). The CDR3 loop spans 15 amino acids. The CDR3 reads CAWGSRTGGSYEQYF. CDR3 DNA sequence: TGTGCCTGGGGTTCCAGGACAGGGGGCTCCTACGAGCAGTACTTC.

The genes are TRBV28 and TRBJ1-1; the D is unclear. Trimming pared 7 bases from V and 0 bases from J, leaving 6 bases between. There are 12 residues in the CDR3. Germline V lookup: CDR1 MDHEN, CDR2 SYDVKM. CDR3 in DNA: TGTGCCAGCACCGAGATGAACACTGAAGCTTTCTTT. The encoded protein is CASTEMNTEAFF.

With regard to this clone: The junction differs from germline at one of its ends, possibly a read error. The rearrangement uses TRBV7-7 and TRBJ2-2, with 7 positions matching TRBD2. The CDR3 is made up of 14 amino acids. Per the germline V gene, CDR1 is SSHAT and CDR2 is FNYEAQ (reference sequence). CDR3 sequence (DNA): TGTGCTAGCAGCAGGGACTATTACACCGGGGAGCTGTTTTTT. Its protein is CASSRDYYTGELFF.

The chain uses TRBV6-2 or TRBV6-3 and TRBJ2-7; TRBD2 is a possible D gene (6 bases). Looked up from germline, CDR1 is MNHEY and CDR2 is SVGEGT. This CDR3 contains 14 residues. Trimming cost V 4 bases and J 0 bases, with 10 bases left between them. The CDR3 coding sequence is TGTGCCAGCAGTTTACAGCGGGCCTCCTACGAGCAGTACTTC. Amino acids: CASSLQRASYEQYF.

The rearrangement uses TRBV6-5 and TRBJ1-4; no reliable D call. Looked up from germline, CDR1 is MNHEY and CDR2 is SVGAGI. V lost 7 bases and J 8 bases, leaving 14 bases between the germline ends. The CDR3 spans 13 residues. Here the CDR3 reads CASNSVATEKLFF. In DNA, the CDR3 is TGTGCCAGCAATTCGGTTGCCACGGAAAAACTGTTTTTT.

The chain uses TRBV14 and TRBJ2-3; TRBD2 matches 10 bases. CDR3 length: 14 amino acids. Looked up from germline, CDR1 is SGHDN and CDR2 is FVKESK. V shed 7 bases, J shed 0 bases, and the junction held 1 base outside the gene matches. CDR3: CASKTSGSTDTQYF. The CDR3 DNA sequence: TGTGCCAGCAAGACTAGCGGGAGCACAGATACGCAGTATTTT.

The V gene is TRBV28, the J gene TRBJ2-7; 7 bases map to TRBD1. With V trimmed by 3 bases and J by 2 bases, 4 bases remained unmatched. CDR1 is MDHEN, CDR2 SYDVKM, per germline. The CDR3 covers 14 residues. Here the CDR3 DNA reads TGTGCCAGCAGTTTGGTTCAGGGGGCCTACGAGCAGTACTTC. Translating it yields CASSLVQGAYEQYF.

The V call is TRBV5-1, the J call TRBJ2-1; TRBD2 matches at 14 bases. Germline loops: CDR1 SGHRS, CDR2 YFSETQ. This CDR3 has 15 residues. Losses at the gene ends were 6 bases for V and 13 bases for J; bases not matched to a gene: 12. CDR3 sequence reads: CASKGTSGSLYGQFF. The CDR3 DNA sequence: TGCGCCAGCAAGGGGACTAGCGGGAGTTTATATGGACAGTTCTTC.

This clone was seen a single time. V is TRBV25-1 and J is TRBJ1-5, with D maybe TRBD1 (5 bases). The germline V gene encodes CDR1 MGHDK and CDR2 SYGVNS. V lost 1 base and J 8 bases, leaving 12 bases between the germline ends. This CDR3 contains 14 residues. CDR3 sequence: CASSEFGAGEPQHF. DNA for the CDR3: TGTGCCAGCAGTGAATTTGGTGCGGGGGAGCCCCAGCATTTT.

This chain joins TRBV7-2 and TRBJ1-1; tentative D call: TRBD1 (6 bases). Germline V gene lookup returns CDR1 SGHTA and CDR2 FQGNSA. The CDR3 totals 14 residues. V was pared by 4 bases and J by 4 bases, with 13 bases between. CDR3 in amino acids: CASSYLKDSTEAFF. CDR3 DNA: TGTGCCAGCAGCTACCTTAAGGACAGCACTGAAGCTTTCTTT.

The CDR3 DNA reads TGTGCCATCAGTGGGACTAGCGGGAGAGAAGATACGCAGTATTTT. Translation gives CAISGTSGREDTQYF. The chain recombines TRBV10-3 with TRBJ2-3, with 13 bases lining up with TRBD2. The CDR3 contains 15 residues. V was pared by 4 bases and J by 5 bases, with 3 bases of the junction left unmatched. Germline V gives CDR1 ENHRY, CDR2 SYGVKD.

This sequence joins TRBV7-9 and TRBJ2-1; weak D call: TRBD2 (5 bases). The germline gives CDR1 SEHNR, CDR2 FQNEAQ (reference sequence). The CDR3 length is 16 residues. V was shortened by 3 bases and J by 3 bases, with 15 bases between the two germline ends. In nucleotides, the CDR3 is TGTGCCAGCAGCTTTTTTAGAGGGATTGACTACAATGAGCAGTTCTTC. Encoded protein: CASSFFRGIDYNEQFF.

The gene calls are TRBV3-1 (or the pseudogene TRBV3-2) and TRBJ2-7; 7 nucleotides align to TRBD2. Germline CDR1 LGHDT, CDR2 YNNKEL (reference sequence). The length of the CDR3 is 18 residues. With V trimmed by 0 bases and J by 5 bases, 16 bases remained unmatched. CDR3: CASSQDGRGAGEINEQYF. CDR3 bases: TGTGCCAGCAGCCAAGATGGGCGGGGTGCGGGAGAAATCAACGAGCAGTACTTC.

The chain links TRBV3-1 (or the pseudogene TRBV3-2) to TRBJ2-1; TRBD2 is a possible D gene (6 bases). Germline V gene sequence: CDR1 LGHDT, CDR2 YNNKEL (reference sequence). Trimming took off 3 bases at V and 9 bases at J, with 24 bases between the two ends. CDR3 length equals 17 residues. CDR3 amino acids: CASSHPGGRRESGEQFF. CDR3 in DNA: TGTGCCAGCAGCCACCCTGGGGGGAGGCGGGAATCGGGTGAGCAGTTCTTC.

The genes are TRBV11-3 and TRBJ2-1; 13 positions agree with TRBD2. The CDR3 loop spans 16 amino acids. V shed 4 bases and J 3 bases; nucleotides not matched to a gene: 3. Per the germline V gene, CDR1 is SGHNT and CDR2 is YENEEA. The CDR3 protein is CASSSGLAGYYNEQFF. DNA for the CDR3: TGTGCCAGCAGCTCGGGACTAGCGGGGTACTACAATGAGCAGTTCTTC.

This chain uses TRBV30 with TRBJ1-1, with D possibly being TRBD1 (5 bases). The germline V gene has CDR1 GTSNPN and CDR2 SVGIG (reference sequence). V lost 2 bases and J lost 11, with 15 bases in between. CDR3 length equals 12 residues. CDR3 sequence: CAWSRQGGTAFF. In DNA, the CDR3 is TGTGCCTGGAGTCGGCAGGGCGGTACGGCTTTCTTT.